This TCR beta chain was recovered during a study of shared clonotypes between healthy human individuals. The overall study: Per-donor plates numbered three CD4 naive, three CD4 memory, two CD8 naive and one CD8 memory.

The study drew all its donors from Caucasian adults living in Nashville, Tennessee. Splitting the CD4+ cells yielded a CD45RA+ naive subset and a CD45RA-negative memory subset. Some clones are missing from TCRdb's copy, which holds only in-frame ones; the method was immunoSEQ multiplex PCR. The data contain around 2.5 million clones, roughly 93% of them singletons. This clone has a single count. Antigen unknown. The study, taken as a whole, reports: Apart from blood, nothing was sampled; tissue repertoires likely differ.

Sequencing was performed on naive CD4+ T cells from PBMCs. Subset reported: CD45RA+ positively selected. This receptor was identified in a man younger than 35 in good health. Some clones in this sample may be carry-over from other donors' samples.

The CDR3 reads CASSSLSYEQYF. For the CDR3, the DNA is TGTGCCAGCAGTTCGTTGTCCTACGAGCAGTACTTC. The chain employs TRBV16 and TRBJ2-7; D ambiguous. V shed 6 bases and J shed 1 base, with 7 bases lying between them. Germline CDR1 KGHSY, CDR2 FQNENV. The CDR3 runs to 12 residues.